This TCR beta chain originates from a study of blood T cells in healthy people across ages. In this sample, this clonotype turned up a few times. Primers used in a second PCR of roughly 6 to 11 cycles were a sample-barcoded 5' primer and a J-beta primer mix. MiXCR was run by TCRdb on the 5' RACE reads, yielding one entry per CDR3 protein. The data hold 720,000 or so distinct CDR3 sequences, with around two fifths observed a single time. This CDR3 region has 13 residues. V lost 5 bases and J lost 5, with 12 bases in between. CDR1 and CDR2 (germline): MDHEN, SYDVKM. The chain combines TRBV28 with TRBJ2-5, with a weak D call TRBD1 (6 bases). The clonotype comes from a man at least 80 years old in good health. The sequenced material came from blood. The CDR3 is CASSVQGWETQYF. The CDR3 coding sequence is TGTGCCAGCAGTGTACAGGGCTGGGAGACCCAGTACTTC.